The 17 T cell receptor beta chains reported below all come from one sample, sequenced in a study of shared clonotypes between healthy human individuals. Profiling relied on immunoSEQ multiplex PCR, and the TCRdb table lists in-frame clones only, not all of them. The data contain around 980,000 clones, around 78% of them singletons. The sample comprised memory CD4+ T cells from PBMCs. Subset here: CD45RA-negative fraction. These receptors were obtained from a man between 18 and 29 years old in good health. Some clones in this sample may be carry-over from other donors' samples.

This clone was seen just once. This chain connects TRBV4-3 to TRBJ2-5; D is unresolved. Trimming left V 1 base short and J 3 bases short, with 6 bases between. The CDR3 consists of 13 residues. Per the germline V gene, CDR1 is LGHNA and CDR2 is YSLEER. The CDR3 nucleotides read TGCGCCAGCAGCCAAGGAATAAAAGAGACCCAGTACTTC. Its translation is CASSQGIKETQYF.

The rearrangement joins TRBV4-1 to TRBJ2-5; 12 bases agree with TRBD1. Losses at the gene ends were 3 bases for V and 2 bases for J; bases not matched to a gene: 4. This CDR3 is built from 16 residues. Per the germline V gene, CDR1 is MGHRA and CDR2 is YSYEKL. The CDR3 DNA sequence: TGCGCCAGCAGCCAGGGACAGGGGGCAGGTCAAGAGACCCAGTACTTC. Amino acids: CASSQGQGAGQETQYF.

This clone was found once. The CDR3: CASSVVGANTDTQYF. CDR3 nucleotides: TGTGCCAGCAGCGTAGTCGGGGCCAACACAGATACGCAGTATTTT. V gene TRBV9 combines with J gene TRBJ2-3; D may match TRBD1 or TRBD2 (5 bases each). Trimming took off 0 bases at V and 2 bases at J, with 10 bases between the two ends. The CDR3 totals 15 residues. CDR1 is SGDLS, CDR2 YYNGEE, per germline.

This chain links TRBV25-1 with TRBJ2-5, with D maybe TRBD1 (5 bases). V lost 6 bases to trimming and J lost 3 bases, with 5 bases between them. The CDR3 has 11 residues. Germline V gene lookup returns CDR1 MGHDK and CDR2 SYGVNS. The CDR3 DNA is TGTGCCAGCAGACAGGAAGAGACCCAGTACTTC. It specifies CASRQEETQYF.

The chain couples TRBV21-1 to TRBJ2-3; the D call TRBD2 from the table was never checked on the DNA. TRBV21-1 is a pseudogene segment. The CDR3 runs to 17 residues. The CDR3 here is CASSQQRDSSFTDTQYF. CDR3 DNA sequence: TGTGCCAGCAGCCAACAGAGGGACTCGTCTTTCACAGATACGCAGTATTTT.

This clone was seen more than once but under ten times. The same CDR3 is also encoded by other DNA sequences in this sample. J is TRBJ1-3 and V is TRBV30, with TRBD1 as a possible D gene (6 bases). CDR3 length equals 15 residues. Germline V gene sequence: CDR1 GTSNPN, CDR2 SVGIG (reference sequence). V was pared by 0 bases and J by 0 bases, with 9 bases between. The CDR3 sequence is CAWSVGGYSGNTIYF. CDR3 in DNA: TGTGCCTGGAGTGTAGGGGGGTACTCTGGAAACACCATATATTTT.

The rearrangement uses TRBV10-1 and TRBJ1-1, with D maybe TRBD1 (5 bases). CDR1 WNHNN and CDR2 SYGVQD come from the germline V gene (reference sequence). The CDR3 extends over 14 amino acids. Trimming cost V 1 base and J 7 bases, with 13 bases left between them. The DNA for the CDR3 is TGCGCCAGCAGTGAGTTAGGGGCAGGGCGTGAAGCTTTCTTT. It codes for CASSELGAGREAFF.

The rearrangement links TRBV9 to TRBJ1-2, with D maybe TRBD1 (5 bases). This CDR3 is 15 amino acids long. Germline V lookup: CDR1 SGDLS, CDR2 YYNGEE. V lost 4 bases and J 6 bases, leaving 19 bases between the germline ends. CDR3 in DNA: TGTGCCAGCAGCCCCGACAACGACAGCCCCCATGGCTACACCTTC. This codes for CASSPDNDSPHGYTF.

This chain connects TRBV28 to TRBJ2-7; no definite D call. From germline, CDR1 is MDHEN and CDR2 SYDVKM. This CDR3 is 13 amino acids long. V was shortened by 5 bases and J by 6 bases, with 14 bases between the two germline ends. The CDR3 DNA follows: TGTGCCAGCAGTCCACGATTGCATATCGAGCAGTACTTC. Amino acids: CASSPRLHIEQYF. The whole variable domain, filled in from reference TRBV28 and TRBJ2-7, reads DVKVTQSSRYLVKRTGEKVFLECVQDMDHENMFWYRQDPGLGLRLIYFSYDVKMKEKGDIPEGYSVSREKKERFSLILESASTNQTSMYLCASSPRLHIEQYFGPGTRLTVT.

V usage is TRBV14 and J usage is TRBJ2-7, with no clear D. Germline CDR1 and CDR2: SGHDN and FVKESK. This CDR3 has 16 residues. The V and J ends lost 7 bases and 3 bases respectively, with 22 bases between them. The CDR3 sequence: CASITHGRTPHYEQYF. The CDR3 DNA sequence: TGTGCCAGCATCACTCATGGTAGGACGCCCCACTACGAGCAGTACTTC.

The chain employs TRBV2 and TRBJ2-1, with 8 bases fitting TRBD2. Per germline, CDR1 SNHLY and CDR2 FYNNEI. The trim removed 6 bases at V and 4 bases at J, leaving 5 bases unmatched. The CDR3 sequence is 14 residues long. The DNA of the CDR3 is TGTGCCAGCAGCGGTAGCGGGATATACAATGAGCAGTTCTTC. Its protein is CASSGSGIYNEQFF.

The chain has TRBV2 and TRBJ2-1; either TRBD1 or TRBD2 may supply D (6 bases each). The CDR3 covers 18 residues. Per the germline V gene, CDR1 is SNHLY and CDR2 is FYNNEI. Deletions cut 3 bases from V and 5 bases from J, with 23 bases between. For the CDR3, the DNA is TGTGCCAGCAGTGAGGGACACCGTCCGGGACTGGGACACAATGAGCAGTTCTTC. Amino acid sequence: CASSEGHRPGLGHNEQFF.

V is TRBV18 and J is TRBJ2-2, with 8 bases aligning to TRBD1. The junction had 7 bases not matched to a gene; V was cut back by 3 bases and J by 1 base. In germline, CDR1 is KGHSH, CDR2 LQKENI. The CDR3 is 17 amino acids. This CDR3 reads CASSPLQGAMNTGELFF. CDR3 nucleotides: TGTGCCAGCTCACCCCTCCAGGGGGCTATGAACACCGGGGAGCTGTTTTTT.

V and J are TRBV6-5 and TRBJ1-1; TRBD1 aligns across 9 bases. The J segment lost 5 bases and the V segment lost 6 bases, leaving 4 bases of the junction unmatched. The CDR3 runs 13 residues. Germline values: CDR1 MNHEY, CDR2 SVGAGI. The chain's CDR3 is CASRGTGLTEAFF. For the CDR3, the DNA is TGTGCCAGCAGGGGGACAGGGTTGACTGAAGCTTTCTTT.

This chain connects TRBV19 to TRBJ2-2; weak D call: TRBD1 (6 bases). Germline V gene lookup returns CDR1 LNHDA and CDR2 SQIVND (reference sequence). V lost 7 bases and J 1 base, leaving 19 bases between the germline ends. The CDR3 spans 17 residues. This CDR3 is CASKPPGQGQNTGELFF. CDR3 coding DNA: TGTGCCAGTAAACCCCCCGGGCAGGGACAGAACACCGGGGAGCTGTTTTTT.

V usage is TRBV5-1 and J usage is TRBJ2-6; D gene ambiguous. Trimming took off 1 base at V and 1 base at J, with 9 bases between the two ends. Germline CDR1 SGHRS, CDR2 YFSETQ. The length of the CDR3 is 16 residues. The CDR3 is CASSLLPISGANVLTF. The DNA for the CDR3 is TGCGCCAGCAGCTTGCTCCCTATTTCTGGGGCCAACGTCCTGACTTTC.

The chain recombines TRBV6-5 with TRBJ1-4, with D unclear. V was cut by 6 bases and J by 2 bases, with 7 bases left in between. CDR1 is MNHEY, CDR2 SVGAGI, per germline. This CDR3 region has 13 residues. CDR3 sequence reads: CASRAGTNEKLFF. The CDR3 DNA reads TGTGCCAGCAGAGCGGGGACTAATGAAAAACTGTTTTTT.